This T cell receptor (beta chain) is from a study of shared clonotypes between healthy human individuals. Study context: A few men and a couple of women, aged 18 to 49, were donors.

Each subset's genomic DNA was shared equally among a number of immunoSEQ plates. Data came from immunoSEQ multiplex PCR; TCRdb stores just in-frame clones and leaves some out. The sample has 400,000 to 500,000 clones; roughly 85% are singletons. The CDR3 extends over 14 amino acids. Germline V gene data show CDR1 as SQVTM and CDR2 as ANQGSEA. Trimming removed 6 bases from V and 7 bases from J, with 19 bases in between. On this clone itself: Its antigen is currently unknown.

Study-wide findings and caveats: The diversity represented, both genetic and in exposure history, was limited by few donors. An expected dependence of interdonor clonotype sharing on sequencing depth was noted.

This TCR came from a middle-aged woman in good health. Some clones in this sample may be carry-over from other donors' samples. The chain joins TRBV29-1 to TRBJ2-1; D gene unclear. Sequencing was performed on PBMCs. CDR3 coding DNA: TGCAGCGTACCCTCGAGGCAATCCGCTAATGAGCAGTTCTTC. It is translated as CSVPSRQSANEQFF.